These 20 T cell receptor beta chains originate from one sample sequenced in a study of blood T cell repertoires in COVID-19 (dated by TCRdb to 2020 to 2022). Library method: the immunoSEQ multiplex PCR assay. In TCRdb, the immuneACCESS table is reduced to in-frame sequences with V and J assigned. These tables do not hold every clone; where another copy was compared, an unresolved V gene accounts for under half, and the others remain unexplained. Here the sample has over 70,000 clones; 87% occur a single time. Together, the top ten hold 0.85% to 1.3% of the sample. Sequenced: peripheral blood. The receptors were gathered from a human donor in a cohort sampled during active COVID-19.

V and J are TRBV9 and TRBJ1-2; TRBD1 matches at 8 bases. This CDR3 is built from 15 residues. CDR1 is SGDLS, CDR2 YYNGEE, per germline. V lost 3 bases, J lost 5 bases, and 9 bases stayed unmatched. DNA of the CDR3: TGTGCCAGCAGCGGTTGGACAGGGTGGGAATATGGCTACACCTTC. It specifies CASSGWTGWEYGYTF.

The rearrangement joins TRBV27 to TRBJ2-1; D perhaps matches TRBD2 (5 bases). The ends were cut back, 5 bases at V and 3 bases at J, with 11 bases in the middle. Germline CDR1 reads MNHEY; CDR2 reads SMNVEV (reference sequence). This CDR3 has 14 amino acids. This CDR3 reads CASSLSGYYNEQFF. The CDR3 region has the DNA TGTGCCAGCAGTCTGAGCGGTTACTACAATGAGCAGTTCTTC.

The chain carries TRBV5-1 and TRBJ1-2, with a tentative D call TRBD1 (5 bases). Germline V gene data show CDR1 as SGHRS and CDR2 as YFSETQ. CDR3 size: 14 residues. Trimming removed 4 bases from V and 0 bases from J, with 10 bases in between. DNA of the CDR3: TGCGCCAGCAGCGTGACAGCTTCTAACTATGGCTACACCTTC. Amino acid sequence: CASSVTASNYGYTF.

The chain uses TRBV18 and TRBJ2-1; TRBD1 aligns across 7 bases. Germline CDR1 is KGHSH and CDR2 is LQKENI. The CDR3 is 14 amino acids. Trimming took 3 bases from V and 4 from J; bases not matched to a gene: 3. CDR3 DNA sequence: TGTGCCAGCTCACCGGACAGGTCGTACAATGAGCAGTTCTTC. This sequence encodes CASSPDRSYNEQFF.

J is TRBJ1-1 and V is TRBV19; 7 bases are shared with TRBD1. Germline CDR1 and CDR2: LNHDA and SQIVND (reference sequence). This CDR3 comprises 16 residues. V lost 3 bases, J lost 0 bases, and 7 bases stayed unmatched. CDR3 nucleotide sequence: TGTGCCAGTAGTATTAAGGGGGCGAGGATGAACACTGAAGCTTTCTTT. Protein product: CASSIKGARMNTEAFF.

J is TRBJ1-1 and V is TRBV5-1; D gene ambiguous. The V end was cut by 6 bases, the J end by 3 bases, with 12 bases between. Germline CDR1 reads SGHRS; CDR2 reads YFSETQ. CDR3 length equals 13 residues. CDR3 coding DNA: TGCGCCAGCACCGCTGCTCCGGACACTGAAGCTTTCTTT. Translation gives CASTAAPDTEAFF.

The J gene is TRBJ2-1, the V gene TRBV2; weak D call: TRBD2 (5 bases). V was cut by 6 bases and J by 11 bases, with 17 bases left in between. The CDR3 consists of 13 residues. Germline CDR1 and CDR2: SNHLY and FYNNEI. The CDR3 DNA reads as TGTGCCAGCAGGCGAACCGCGGGTGGAAAGCAGTTCTTC. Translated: CASRRTAGGKQFF.

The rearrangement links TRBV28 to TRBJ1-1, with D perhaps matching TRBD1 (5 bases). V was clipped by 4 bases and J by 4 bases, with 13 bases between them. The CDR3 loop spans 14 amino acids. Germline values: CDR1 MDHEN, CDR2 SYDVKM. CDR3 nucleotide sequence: TGTGCCAGCAGTTCCCCGGGGGGAGCCACTGAAGCTTTCTTT. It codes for CASSSPGGATEAFF.

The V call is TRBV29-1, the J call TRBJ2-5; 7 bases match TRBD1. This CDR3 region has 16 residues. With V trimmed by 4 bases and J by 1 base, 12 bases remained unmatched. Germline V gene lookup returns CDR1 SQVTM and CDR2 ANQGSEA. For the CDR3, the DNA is TGCAGCGTTGCCGCTTCGGTGGGACAGTTCCAAGAGACCCAGTACTTC. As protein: CSVAASVGQFQETQYF. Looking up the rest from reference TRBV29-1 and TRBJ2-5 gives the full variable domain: SAVISQKPSRDICQRGTSLTIQCQVDSQVTMMFWYRQQPGQSLTLIATANQGSEATYESGFVIDKFPISRPNLTFSTLTVSNMSPEDSSIYLCSVAASVGQFQETQYFGPGTRLLVL.

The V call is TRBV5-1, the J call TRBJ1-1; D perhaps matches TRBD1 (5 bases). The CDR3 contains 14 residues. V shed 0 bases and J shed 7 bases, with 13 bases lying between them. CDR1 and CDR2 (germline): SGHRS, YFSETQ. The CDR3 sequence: CASSLVAGSVEAFF. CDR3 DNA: TGCGCCAGCAGCTTGGTGGCAGGGTCGGTTGAAGCTTTCTTT. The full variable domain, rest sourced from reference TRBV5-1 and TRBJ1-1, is KAGVTQTPRYLIKTRGQQVTLSCSPISGHRSVSWYQQTPGQGLQFLFEYFSETQRNKGNFPGRFSGRQFSNSRSEMNVSTLELGDSALYLCASSLVAGSVEAFFGQGTRLTVV.

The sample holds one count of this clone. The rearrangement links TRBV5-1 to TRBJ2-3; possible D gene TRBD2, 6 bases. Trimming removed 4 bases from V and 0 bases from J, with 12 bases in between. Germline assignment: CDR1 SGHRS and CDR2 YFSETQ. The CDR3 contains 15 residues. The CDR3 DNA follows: TGCGCCAGCAGCCCCGGGGCGGGGAGCACAGATACGCAGTATTTT. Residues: CASSPGAGSTDTQYF.

For the CDR3, the DNA is TGCGCCAGCAGCCACTACTCGGGACAGGGGGGAATGAACACTGAAGCTTTCTTT. Residues: CASSHYSGQGGMNTEAFF. This chain uses TRBV4-1 with TRBJ1-1; TRBD1 agrees at 11 bases. Germline V gene data show CDR1 as MGHRA and CDR2 as YSYEKL. The CDR3 length is 18 residues. After removal of 3 bases from V and 0 bases from J, the junction contained 9 bases not matched to a gene.

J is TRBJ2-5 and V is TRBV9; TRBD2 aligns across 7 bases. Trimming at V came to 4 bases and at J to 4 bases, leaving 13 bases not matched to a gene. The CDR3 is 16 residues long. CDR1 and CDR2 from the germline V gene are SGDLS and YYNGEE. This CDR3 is CASSPGWAGDGETQYF. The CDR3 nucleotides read TGTGCCAGCAGCCCCGGGTGGGCGGGAGATGGAGAGACCCAGTACTTC. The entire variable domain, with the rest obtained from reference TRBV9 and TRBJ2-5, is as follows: DSGVTQTPKHLITATGQRVTLRCSPRSGDLSVYWYQQSLDQGLQFLIQYYNGEERAKGNILERFSAQQFPDLHSELNLSSLELGDSALYFCASSPGWAGDGETQYFGPGTRLLVL.

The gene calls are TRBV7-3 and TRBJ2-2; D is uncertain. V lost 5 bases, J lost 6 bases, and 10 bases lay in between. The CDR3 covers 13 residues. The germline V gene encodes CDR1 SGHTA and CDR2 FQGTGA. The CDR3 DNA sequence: TGTGCCAGCAGCCCTCGATCAGCCGGGGAGCTGTTTTTT. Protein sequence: CASSPRSAGELFF. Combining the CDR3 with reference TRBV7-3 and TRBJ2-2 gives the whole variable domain GAGVSQTPSNKVTEKGKYVELRCDPISGHTALYWYRQSLGQGPEFLIYFQGTGAADDSGLPNDRFFAVRPEGSVSTLKIQRTERGDSAVYLCASSPRSAGELFFGEGSRLTVL.

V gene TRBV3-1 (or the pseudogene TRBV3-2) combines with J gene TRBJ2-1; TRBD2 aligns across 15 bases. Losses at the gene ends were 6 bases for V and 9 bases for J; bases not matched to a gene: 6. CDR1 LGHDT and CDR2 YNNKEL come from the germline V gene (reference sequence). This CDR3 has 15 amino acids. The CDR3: CASRLGLAGGGEQFF. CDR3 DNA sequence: TGTGCCAGCAGACTAGGACTAGCGGGAGGGGGTGAGCAGTTCTTC.

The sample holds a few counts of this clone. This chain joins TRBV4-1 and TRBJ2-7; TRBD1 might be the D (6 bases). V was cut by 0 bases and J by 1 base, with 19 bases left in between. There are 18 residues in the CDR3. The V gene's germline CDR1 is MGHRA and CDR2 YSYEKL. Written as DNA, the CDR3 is TGCGCCAGCAGCCAAGATCTTACTACAGGGATAGTTTCCTACGAGCAGTACTTC. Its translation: CASSQDLTTGIVSYEQYF.

The CDR3 spells CASSLEGAIQETQYF. The CDR3 DNA reads TGCGCCAGCAGCTTGGAGGGGGCGATCCAAGAGACCCAGTACTTC. The V and J genes are TRBV5-1 and TRBJ2-5, with 7 bases that match TRBD1. The V and J ends lost 0 bases and 1 base, in that order; junction bases with no gene match: 3. This CDR3 has 15 residues. In germline, CDR1 is SGHRS, CDR2 YFSETQ.

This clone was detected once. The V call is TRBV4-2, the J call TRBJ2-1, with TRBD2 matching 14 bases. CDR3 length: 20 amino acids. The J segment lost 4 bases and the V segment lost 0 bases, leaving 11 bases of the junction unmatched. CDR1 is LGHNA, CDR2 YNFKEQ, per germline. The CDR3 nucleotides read TGTGCCAGCAGCCAAGAAGGCCCTCGACTAGCGGGAGGGCCTTACAATGAGCAGTTCTTC. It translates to CASSQEGPRLAGGPYNEQFF.

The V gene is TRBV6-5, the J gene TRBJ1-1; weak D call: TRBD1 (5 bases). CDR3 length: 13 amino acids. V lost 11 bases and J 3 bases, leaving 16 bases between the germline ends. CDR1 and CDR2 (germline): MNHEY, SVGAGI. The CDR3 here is CAGQLQGDTEAFF. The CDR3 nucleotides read TGTGCCGGACAACTTCAGGGTGACACTGAAGCTTTCTTT.

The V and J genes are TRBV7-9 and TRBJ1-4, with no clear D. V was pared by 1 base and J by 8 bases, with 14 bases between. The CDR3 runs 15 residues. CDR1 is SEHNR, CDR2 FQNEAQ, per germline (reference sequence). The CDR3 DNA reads TGTGCCAGCAGCTTAGGAAGAGGGCCTGGGGAAAAACTGTTTTTT. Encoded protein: CASSLGRGPGEKLFF. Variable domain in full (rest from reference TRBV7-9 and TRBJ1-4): DTGVSQNPRHKITKRGQNVTFRCDPISEHNRLYWYRQTLGQGPEFLTYFQNEAQLEKSRLLSDRFSAERPKGSFSTLEIQRTEQGDSAMYLCASSLGRGPGEKLFFGSGTQLSVL.